These 17 T cell receptor beta chains came from one sample sequenced in a study of blood T cells in healthy people across ages. Alongside a J-beta primer mix, a sample-barcoded 5' primer served in a second PCR lasting about 6 to 11 cycles. TCRdb redid the calling of the 5' RACE reads with MiXCR, one entry per CDR3 protein. The data hold about 1,000,000 distinct CDR3 sequences, with 45% observed a single time. Input material: blood. These receptors all stem from a woman aged 60 to 75 in good health.

CDR3 nucleotides: TGTGCCAGCAGTTTTTTAGGGGAGGTCAATCAGCCCCAGCATTTT. Translating gives CASSFLGEVNQPQHF. This chain uses TRBV12-3 or TRBV12-4 with TRBJ1-5; tentative D call: TRBD1 (5 bases). V lost 3 bases and J 3 bases, leaving 12 bases between the germline ends. CDR3 size: 15 residues.

The V call is TRBV21-1, the J call TRBJ2-3; TRBD1 reflects the table's D call only, with no check against the DNA. TRBV21-1 has pseudogene status. The CDR3 is 15 residues long. The CDR3 bases are TGTGCCAGCAGCAAAGGGGGACAGGACACAGATACGCAGTATTTT. This codes for CASSKGGQDTDTQYF.

The V call is TRBV24-1, the J call TRBJ1-1; D is unclear. Trimming removed 2 bases at V and 1 base at J, with 10 bases between. Germline lookup yields CDR1 KGHDR and CDR2 SFDVKD. The CDR3 runs 15 residues. In nucleotides, the CDR3 is TGTGCCACCAGTGATTCAGAAACGGGGAACACTGAAGCTTTCTTT. This gives the protein CATSDSETGNTEAFF.

The chain has TRBV20-1 and TRBJ1-5; maybe TRBD1 (5 bases). V lost 0 bases, J lost 3 bases, and 18 bases lay in between. The V gene's germline CDR1 is DFQATT and CDR2 SNEGSKA (reference sequence). The CDR3 covers 17 residues. CDR3 residues: CSAREQGGAFVNQPQHF. The CDR3 region has the DNA TGCAGTGCTAGAGAGCAAGGAGGGGCGTTCGTCAATCAGCCCCAGCATTTT.

This chain joins TRBV7-9 and TRBJ2-1; a possible D gene is TRBD2 (5 bases). The CDR3 totals 15 residues. The germline gives CDR1 SEHNR, CDR2 FQNEAQ (reference sequence). V lost 0 bases and J 8 bases, leaving 14 bases between the germline ends. Written as DNA, the CDR3 is TGTGCCAGCAGCTTAGCGGGCCGGCGGGTCTATGAGCAGTTCTTC. It yields the protein CASSLAGRRVYEQFF.

The chain couples TRBV29-1 to TRBJ2-4, with a weak D call TRBD2 (5 bases). Trimming pared 3 bases from V and 2 bases from J, leaving 8 bases between. Germline values: CDR1 SQVTM, CDR2 ANQGSEA. The CDR3 totals 13 residues. CDR3 DNA: TGCAGCGTTGAGACGGGGTCCAAAAACATTCAGTACTTC. Amino acid sequence: CSVETGSKNIQYF.

This clonotype was seen only once. V usage is TRBV6-4 and J usage is TRBJ2-6; 9 nucleotides match TRBD1. CDR1 MRHNA and CDR2 SNTAGT come from the germline V gene. Trimming cost V 7 bases and J 0 bases; bases outside gene matches: 7. The CDR3 sequence is 17 residues long. The CDR3 sequence: CASTLTGGASGANVLTF. CDR3 nucleotide sequence: TGTGCCAGCACCTTGACAGGGGGGGCCTCTGGGGCCAACGTCCTGACTTTC.

This chain uses TRBV11-3 with TRBJ2-7, with a weak D call TRBD2 (5 bases). Germline V CDR1 and CDR2: SGHNT, YENEEA. The CDR3 totals 16 residues. Trimming removed 6 bases at V and 4 bases at J, with 22 bases between. The chain's CDR3 is CASSIDLDFIGYEQYF. The CDR3 DNA sequence: TGTGCCAGCAGTATCGACCTGGACTTCATCGGATACGAGCAGTACTTC.

This clonotype has only a few counts. V is TRBV10-3 and J is TRBJ2-1; D may be TRBD2 (6 bases). Germline values: CDR1 ENHRY, CDR2 SYGVKD. This CDR3 comprises 16 residues. V was clipped by 4 bases and J by 0 bases, with 13 bases between them. Written as DNA, the CDR3 is TGTGCCATCAGTGGCGGGGCAGGGAGCTCCTACAATGAGCAGTTCTTC. It encodes CAISGGAGSSYNEQFF.

This chain links TRBV29-1 with TRBJ2-1; 8 nucleotides match TRBD2. From germline, CDR1 is SQVTM and CDR2 ANQGSEA. This CDR3 has 14 residues. Trimming removed 7 bases from V and 0 bases from J; junction bases left unmatched: 5. The CDR3 protein is CSARLASSYNEQFF. The DNA for the CDR3 is TGCAGCGCTAGACTAGCGAGCTCCTACAATGAGCAGTTCTTC.

There are a few counts of this clonotype. The rearrangement joins TRBV30 to TRBJ1-2, with 9 bases lining up with TRBD1. The CDR3 consists of 14 residues. The junction had 9 bases not matched to a gene; V was cut back by 2 bases and J by 8 bases. CDR1 is GTSNPN, CDR2 SVGIG, per germline (reference sequence). CDR3 bases: TGTGCCTGGAGTCCGGGACAGGGATCGTGGGGCTACACCTTC. It encodes CAWSPGQGSWGYTF.

This sequence joins TRBV5-1 and TRBJ2-5; maybe TRBD1 (7 bases). Germline V gene lookup returns CDR1 SGHRS and CDR2 YFSETQ. The CDR3 contains 15 residues. Trimming stripped 2 bases from V and 2 bases from J, with 13 bases between. The CDR3 here is CASSFSPGGQETQYF. For the CDR3, the DNA is TGCGCCAGCAGCTTTTCGCCAGGGGGGCAAGAGACCCAGTACTTC.

This clonotype came up many times. The germline gene is not matched at one end of the junction; a read error may be the cause. V gene TRBV5-1 combines with J gene TRBJ2-5; D is possibly TRBD1 (5 bases). The CDR3 loop spans 13 amino acids. The germline V gene encodes CDR1 SGHRS and CDR2 YFSETQ. CDR3 nucleotides: TGTGCCAGCAGCTTAGGGGCCCAAGAGACCCAGTACTTC. This gives the protein CASSLGAQETQYF. Drawing the rest from reference TRBV5-1 and TRBJ2-5, the complete variable domain is KAGVTQTPRYLIKTRGQQVTLSCSPISGHRSVSWYQQTPGQGLQFLFEYFSETQRNKGNFPGRFSGRQFSNSRSEMNVSTLELGDSALYLCASSLGAQETQYFGPGTRLLVL.

This clonotype turned up a few times. This rearrangement joins TRBV5-1 to TRBJ1-1; no firm D call. The V gene's germline CDR1 is SGHRS and CDR2 YFSETQ. This CDR3 comprises 14 residues. V was shortened by 1 base and J by 1 base, with 8 bases between the two germline ends. The CDR3 spells CASSLNTQNTEAFF. The CDR3 DNA reads TGCGCCAGCAGCTTGAACACCCAGAACACTGAAGCTTTCTTT. The full variable domain, rest sourced from reference TRBV5-1 and TRBJ1-1, is KAGVTQTPRYLIKTRGQQVTLSCSPISGHRSVSWYQQTPGQGLQFLFEYFSETQRNKGNFPGRFSGRQFSNSRSEMNVSTLELGDSALYLCASSLNTQNTEAFFGQGTRLTVV.

This clonotype was seen only a few times. CDR3 sequence: CASSPQFSYEQYF. As DNA, the CDR3 is TGTGCCAGCAGCCCACAGTTCTCCTACGAGCAGTACTTC. The genes are TRBV9 and TRBJ2-7, with D unresolved. The CDR3 has 13 amino acids. Per the germline V gene, CDR1 is SGDLS and CDR2 is YYNGEE. The V gene lost 4 bases and the J gene lost 0 bases, with 8 bases spanning the gap.

The CDR3 DNA is TGTGCCAGCAGACATCCCCGGGGAGCCTATAATTCACCCCTCCACTTT. The encoded protein is CASRHPRGAYNSPLHF. The chain is built from TRBV28 and TRBJ1-6; D is unresolved. Looked up from germline, CDR1 is MDHEN and CDR2 is SYDVKM. V shed 6 bases and J shed 2 bases, with 14 bases lying between them. The CDR3 is 16 amino acids.

This clonotype was found a few times. The DNA of the CDR3 is TGTGCCAGCAGCATACCGAACAATGAGCAGTTCTTC. It encodes CASSIPNNEQFF. The chain has TRBV12-3 or TRBV12-4 and TRBJ2-1; D is unclear. The CDR3 is made up of 12 amino acids. V was cut by 6 bases and J by 5 bases, with 8 bases left in between.